This entry is about one T cell receptor beta chain. Its antigen remains unidentified. A single base is all that separates this from a far larger clone, so a read error is likely. This specimen comes from a study of regulatory T cells in long-lasting Graves disease. Findings and caveats of the study: Between persistent patients, thousands of public clonotypes were shared, exceeding the roughly 1,000 shared between new patients. Among samples with persistent disease, TRBV28, TRBJ1-2 and TRBJ2-5 were favored.

Germline CDR1 is SGHAT and CDR2 is FQNNGV. This CDR3 comprises 13 residues. Time point meaning: newly diagnosed GD, antithyroid drugs for less than 3 months. Preparation of the TCR library used RNA extracted from PBMCs. In this cohort, patients came from an endocrinology department located in Xi'an, China. Libraries of TCR beta came from iRepertoire HTBI primers plus Arm-PCR of CDR3 regions. TCRdb called the multiplex PCR reads again in MiXCR, with one record for every CDR3 protein. The table lists 200,000 to 250,000 distinct CDR3 sequences, around 19% of them singletons. Sample: peripheral blood mononuclear cells (PBMCs), taken at new diagnosis, from a patient treated with antithyroid drugs. The clonotype originates from a female donor with Graves disease. The rearrangement links TRBV11-2 to TRBJ1-2, with D unresolved. The CDR3 DNA reads TGTGCCAGCAGCCTTGGGAGTAGAGGTGGCTACGCCTTC. Translating gives CASSLGSRGGYAF.